Below are 21 T cell receptor beta chains sequenced from a single sample in a study of human T cells and chemical hapten exposure. Indicated time point: patch test 2, 6 weeks after DPC sensitization. Treatment specified: therapeutic diphenylcyclopropenone sensitization with weekly scalp DPC. One entry per CDR3 protein results from TCRdb running MiXCR on the RACE reads. Of about 80,000 distinct CDR3 sequences detected, about 10% appear once; the ten largest clones hold 2.5%. Source: whole blood, taken in connection with sensitization to the hapten diphenylcyclopropenone (DPC). The source of these receptors is a woman aged 25 to 39 with alopecia areata. Some clones in this sample may be carry-over from other donors' samples.

This clonotype was detected ten times or more. The chain has TRBV6-5 and TRBJ2-3; D gene uncertain. Trimming took off 0 bases at V and 4 bases at J, with 8 bases between the two ends. CDR1 is MNHEY, CDR2 SVGAGI, per germline. The CDR3 is 14 amino acids. The CDR3, as DNA: TGTGCCAGCAGTTACTCGTTTCTTGCAGATACGCAGTATTTT. Translating gives CASSYSFLADTQYF.

J is TRBJ1-1 and V is TRBV28, with 7 bases identical to TRBD1. This CDR3 is built from 14 residues. The germline CDR1 and CDR2 sequences are MDHEN and SYDVKM. Losses at the gene ends were 5 bases for V and 4 bases for J; bases not matched to a gene: 7. CDR3: CASSMVGTVTEAFF. The DNA for the CDR3 is TGTGCCAGCAGTATGGTAGGGACAGTCACTGAAGCTTTCTTT.

This clonotype has at least ten counts. The V and J genes are TRBV20-1 and TRBJ1-6, with 9 bases fitting TRBD1. The germline gives CDR1 DFQATT, CDR2 SNEGSKA (reference sequence). Trimming took 6 bases from V and 8 from J; bases not matched to a gene: 5. This CDR3 has 13 residues. The CDR3 region has the DNA TGCAGTGCAACGGACAGGGGTGATTCACCCCTCCACTTT. It specifies CSATDRGDSPLHF.

This clonotype was detected a few times. This chain joins TRBV7-2 and TRBJ2-5; D is uncertain. V lost 2 bases, J lost 4 bases, and 11 bases lay in between. The CDR3 sequence is 14 residues long. Germline CDR1 reads SGHTA; CDR2 reads FQGNSA. CDR3 loop: CASSLLSNLETQYF. The CDR3, as DNA: TGTGCCAGCAGCTTATTGTCTAATTTAGAGACCCAGTACTTC.

This clonotype was seen only once. One base away lies a much larger clone, so this may be a sequencing read error. V gene TRBV2 combines with J gene TRBJ1-2; 7 nucleotides agree with TRBD1. CDR1 is SNHLY and CDR2 is FYNNEI in the germline V gene. This CDR3 spans 14 amino acids. The CDR3 nucleotides are TGTGCCAGCAGTCCCCCGACAGGGACCTATAGCTACACCTTC. Amino acids: CASSPPTGTYSYTF. Looking up the rest from reference TRBV2 and TRBJ1-2 gives the full variable domain: EPEVTQTPSHQVTQMGQEVILRCVPISNHLYFYWYRQILGQKVEFLVSFYNNEISEKSEIFDDQFSVERPDGSNFTLKIRSTKLEDSAMYFCASSPPTGTYSYTFGSGTRLTVV.

This clonotype appeared a few times. The chain combines TRBV20-1 with TRBJ1-4, with 7 nucleotides matching TRBD1. This CDR3 contains 14 residues. V gave up 5 bases and J gave up 1 base; unmatched junction bases: 4. Germline CDR1 reads DFQATT; CDR2 reads SNEGSKA (reference sequence). CDR3 region: CSAPWTGTNEKLFF. CDR3 DNA sequence: TGCAGTGCTCCGTGGACAGGAACTAATGAAAAACTGTTTTTT.

This chain connects TRBV12-3 or TRBV12-4 to TRBJ1-1, with D unclear. Deletions cut 5 bases from V and 2 bases from J, with 9 bases between. The CDR3 is made up of 13 amino acids. The CDR3 bases are TGTGCCAGCAGTGCGAGGGTAAACACTGAAGCTTTCTTT. It translates to CASSARVNTEAFF.

The chain employs TRBV2 and TRBJ2-5; tentatively, D is TRBD1 (5 bases). Germline CDR1 and CDR2: SNHLY and FYNNEI. The CDR3 has 12 residues. Trimming took off 6 bases at V and 8 bases at J, with 13 bases between the two ends. The CDR3 DNA reads as TGTGCCAGCAGAGAACAGGAGCAAACCCAGTACTTC. This encodes CASREQEQTQYF.

A few counts support this clonotype. The V gene is TRBV7-8, the J gene TRBJ1-5; 8 positions agree with TRBD1. The CDR3 has 17 residues. Germline CDR1 and CDR2: SGHVS and FQNEAQ. With V trimmed by 2 bases and J by 0 bases, 6 bases remained unmatched. The CDR3 DNA reads as TGTGCCAGCAGCTTACGGGACAGGACTTCTAGCAATCAGCCCCAGCATTTT. This codes for CASSLRDRTSSNQPQHF.

This chain connects TRBV12-3 or TRBV12-4 to TRBJ1-2; D is uncertain. This CDR3 comprises 14 residues. V dropped 6 bases and J dropped 2 bases, with 13 bases sitting between them. CDR3 sequence: CASSRDTDNYGYTF. The CDR3 nucleotides are TGTGCCAGCAGCCGAGACACCGACAACTATGGCTACACCTTC.

This clonotype occurred many times. The V call is TRBV10-1, the J call TRBJ2-3; the D is unclear. Between the trimmed V and J ends, which lost 0 bases and 10 bases, there was a span of 8 bases. Germline loops: CDR1 WNHNN, CDR2 SYGVQD (reference sequence). There are 12 residues in the CDR3. CDR3 bases: TGCGCCAGCAGTGAGTCGACTCGGGCGCAGTATTTT. It specifies CASSESTRAQYF.

This clonotype was detected ten times or more. The gene calls are TRBV12-3 or TRBV12-4 and TRBJ2-7, with 8 positions matching TRBD1. This CDR3 comprises 14 residues. Losses at the gene ends were 6 bases for V and 6 bases for J; bases not matched to a gene: 10. CDR3 in amino acids: CASRIQDRVGEQYF. In DNA, the CDR3 is TGTGCCAGCAGAATACAGGACAGGGTGGGCGAGCAGTACTTC.

This clonotype showed up many times. The chain recombines TRBV6-4 with TRBJ1-1; D is unclear. Per the germline V gene, CDR1 is MRHNA and CDR2 is SNTAGT. V dropped 2 bases and J dropped 6 bases, with 7 bases sitting between them. The CDR3 has 12 residues. CDR3 in amino acids: CASSDAPAEAFF. The CDR3 DNA sequence: TGTGCCAGCAGTGACGCCCCAGCTGAAGCTTTCTTT.

This clonotype was counted ten times or more. The CDR3 reads CASSVVGNEQFF. Written as DNA, the CDR3 is TGCGCCAGCAGTGTTGTGGGGAATGAGCAGTTCTTC. The chain is built from TRBV10-2 and TRBJ2-1, with D hard to call. The germline V gene encodes CDR1 WSHSY and CDR2 SAAADI. The CDR3 contains 12 residues. V lost 4 bases to trimming and J lost 7 bases, with 8 bases between them.

This clonotype was seen ten or more times. This chain links TRBV30 with TRBJ1-5; D remains unclear. The CDR3 consists of 13 residues. The germline V gene has CDR1 GTSNPN and CDR2 SVGIG (reference sequence). The ends were cut back, 3 bases at V and 0 bases at J, with 6 bases in the middle. CDR3 sequence reads: CAWSKSSNQPQHF. The CDR3 region has the DNA TGTGCCTGGAGCAAGAGTAGCAATCAGCCCCAGCATTTT.

The table lists this clonotype with many counts. CDR3 sequence reads: CASSQGPHYEQYF. The CDR3 DNA follows: TGCGCCAGCAGCCAGGGACCGCACTACGAGCAGTACTTC. This chain links TRBV4-3 with TRBJ2-7; D may be TRBD1 or TRBD2 (5 bases each). Trimming left V 3 bases short and J 3 bases short, with 9 bases between. CDR3 length: 13 residues. CDR1 is LGHNA and CDR2 is YSLEER in the germline V gene.

This clonotype was picked up a small number of times. The V call is TRBV24-1, the J call TRBJ2-2, with D perhaps being TRBD1 or TRBD2 (6 bases each). Germline V CDR1 and CDR2: KGHDR, SFDVKD. V was clipped by 3 bases and J by 7 bases, with 17 bases between them. The CDR3 extends over 16 amino acids. CDR3: CATSDPSRGAGGELFF. In nucleotides, the CDR3 is TGTGCCACCAGTGATCCCTCTAGGGGGGCAGGCGGGGAGCTGTTTTTT.

The sample holds many counts of this clonotype. This sequence joins TRBV29-1 and TRBJ2-3, with D hard to call. CDR1 is SQVTM and CDR2 is ANQGSEA in the germline V gene. There are 12 residues in the CDR3. V was pared by 3 bases and J by 2 bases, with 6 bases between. Here the CDR3 reads CSVDGPTDTQYF. The CDR3 nucleotides are TGCAGCGTTGATGGCCCCACAGATACGCAGTATTTT.

This clonotype was seen at least ten times. The chain uses TRBV7-2 and TRBJ1-2; 11 bases match TRBD1. The V gene's germline CDR1 is SGHTA and CDR2 FQGNSA. This CDR3 contains 15 residues. V shed 1 base and J 5 bases; nucleotides not matched to a gene: 3. The CDR3 here is CASSLVGQGAYGYTF. DNA for the CDR3: TGTGCCAGCAGCTTAGTAGGACAGGGGGCTTATGGCTACACCTTC.

The sample holds many counts of this clonotype. The chain couples TRBV5-1 to TRBJ2-5, with 8 bases fitting TRBD2. The CDR3 is 15 amino acids. J was trimmed by 2 bases and V by 0 bases; bases with no gene match: 3. Germline loops: CDR1 SGHRS, CDR2 YFSETQ. Written as DNA, the CDR3 is TGCGCCAGCAGCTTGGGTACTAGCGGACAAGAGACCCAGTACTTC. As protein: CASSLGTSGQETQYF.

A few counts support this clonotype. The genes are TRBV5-4 and TRBJ2-5; 10 bases match TRBD2. V lost 3 bases to trimming and J lost 2 bases; unmatched junction nucleotides: 13. The CDR3 extends over 18 amino acids. The V gene's germline CDR1 is SGHNT and CDR2 YYREEE (reference sequence). The CDR3 coding sequence is TGTGCCAGCAGCTCACCCGCATCCGGGACTAGCGTACAAGAGACCCAGTACTTC. As protein: CASSSPASGTSVQETQYF.